This T cell receptor beta chain derives from a study of OX40 agonist ivuxolimab in advanced cancers. Study summary: The dose of intravenous ivuxolimab that patients received every 2 weeks ranged from 0.01 to 10 mg/kg.

The CDR3 loop spans 16 amino acids. The germline gives CDR1 LGHNA, CDR2 YNFKEQ. The junction had 3 bases not matched to a gene; V was cut back by 3 bases and J by 0 bases. General observations from the study: At 0.1 to 3.0 mg/kg and by week 6, CD4+ and CD8+ T cells in the blood had expanded clonally. In CD8+ T cells, expanded clones were on average more numerous than in CD4+.

Here immunoSEQ multiplex PCR was the method, and the copy in TCRdb shows in-frame clones only, minus some. The repertoire holds 7,000 to 8,000 clones, with about four fifths as singletons. With regard to this clone: Its target is not known.

The sequence was obtained from an adult with an advanced solid tumor such as melanoma, head and neck, liver or kidney cancer. The chain uses TRBV4-2 and TRBJ2-2; TRBD2 matches 8 bases. Sequenced here: CD4+ or CD8+ T cells sorted from blood, sampled in a trial of the OX40 agonist ivuxolimab. The DNA of the CDR3 is TGTGCCAGCAGCCAGTCGGGACTAGCGAACACCGGGGAGCTGTTTTTT. Translation: CASSQSGLANTGELFF.